This TCR beta chain was captured by sequencing in a study of shared clonotypes between healthy human individuals. The CDR3 is made up of 16 amino acids. CDR1 SGHTA and CDR2 FQGTGA come from the germline V gene. V lost 5 bases and J lost 8; bases outside the gene matches: 13. Method: immunoSEQ multiplex PCR; TCRdb's copy keeps in-frame clones and lacks some. The sample yields about 1.5 million clones, around 97% seen once. The V gene is TRBV7-3, the J gene TRBJ2-1; 9 bases fit TRBD2. This TCR came from a man younger than 45 in good health. The sequenced sample consisted of naive CD4+ T cells sorted from blood. Sample subset: CD45RA+ positively selected. This chain's CDR3 is CASSHSSSGMGDEQFF. The CDR3 DNA follows: TGTGCCAGCAGCCACTCCTCTAGCGGGATGGGCGATGAGCAGTTCTTC.